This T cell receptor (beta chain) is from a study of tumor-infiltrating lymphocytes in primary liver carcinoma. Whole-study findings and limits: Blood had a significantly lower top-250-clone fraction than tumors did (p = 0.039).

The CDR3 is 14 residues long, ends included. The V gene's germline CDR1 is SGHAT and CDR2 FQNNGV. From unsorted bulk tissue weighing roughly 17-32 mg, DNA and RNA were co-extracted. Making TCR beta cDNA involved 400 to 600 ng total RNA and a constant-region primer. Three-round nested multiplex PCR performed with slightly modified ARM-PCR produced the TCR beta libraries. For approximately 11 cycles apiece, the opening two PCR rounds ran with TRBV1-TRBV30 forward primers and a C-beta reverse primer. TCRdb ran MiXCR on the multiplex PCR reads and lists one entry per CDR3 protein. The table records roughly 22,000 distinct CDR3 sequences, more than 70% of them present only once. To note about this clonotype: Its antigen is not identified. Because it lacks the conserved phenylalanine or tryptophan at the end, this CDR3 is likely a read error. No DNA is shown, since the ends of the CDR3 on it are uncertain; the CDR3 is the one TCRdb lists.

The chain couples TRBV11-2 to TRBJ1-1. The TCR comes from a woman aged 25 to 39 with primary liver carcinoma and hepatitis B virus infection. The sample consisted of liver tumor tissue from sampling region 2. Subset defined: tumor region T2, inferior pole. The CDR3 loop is CASSLLWAGTEALL.